A single T cell receptor (beta chain) is shown here with its context. These data originate in a study of blood T cell repertoires in COVID-19. Whole-study context: The origin of the acute and convalescent COVID-19 samples was the United States, Italy and Spain. Nucleic acid was either cDNA or gDNA, and it came from T cells, B-cell-depleted T cells, or PBMCs.

In the study's own analysis: Estimation of nucleated cell counts was performed using reference gene primer amplification. This table comes from immunoSEQ multiplex PCR, and its TCRdb copy is limited to in-frame clones, with some not included. That table is the source of V, J and clone size, and D and trimming were worked out from the DNA. The sample yields fewer than 300,000 clones, approximately 82% seen once. The sequenced sample consisted of peripheral blood. The source of this sequence is a woman aged 18-29 years with acute or convalescent COVID-19.

The CDR3 region has the DNA TGTGCCAGCAGTTACACACAGTATAGCAATCAGCCCCAGCATTTT. As protein: CASSYTQYSNQPQHF. The chain links TRBV6-5 to TRBJ1-5; D unclear. V was clipped by 2 bases and J by 0 bases, with 8 bases between them. The CDR3 has 15 residues. Germline CDR1 MNHEY, CDR2 SVGAGI.